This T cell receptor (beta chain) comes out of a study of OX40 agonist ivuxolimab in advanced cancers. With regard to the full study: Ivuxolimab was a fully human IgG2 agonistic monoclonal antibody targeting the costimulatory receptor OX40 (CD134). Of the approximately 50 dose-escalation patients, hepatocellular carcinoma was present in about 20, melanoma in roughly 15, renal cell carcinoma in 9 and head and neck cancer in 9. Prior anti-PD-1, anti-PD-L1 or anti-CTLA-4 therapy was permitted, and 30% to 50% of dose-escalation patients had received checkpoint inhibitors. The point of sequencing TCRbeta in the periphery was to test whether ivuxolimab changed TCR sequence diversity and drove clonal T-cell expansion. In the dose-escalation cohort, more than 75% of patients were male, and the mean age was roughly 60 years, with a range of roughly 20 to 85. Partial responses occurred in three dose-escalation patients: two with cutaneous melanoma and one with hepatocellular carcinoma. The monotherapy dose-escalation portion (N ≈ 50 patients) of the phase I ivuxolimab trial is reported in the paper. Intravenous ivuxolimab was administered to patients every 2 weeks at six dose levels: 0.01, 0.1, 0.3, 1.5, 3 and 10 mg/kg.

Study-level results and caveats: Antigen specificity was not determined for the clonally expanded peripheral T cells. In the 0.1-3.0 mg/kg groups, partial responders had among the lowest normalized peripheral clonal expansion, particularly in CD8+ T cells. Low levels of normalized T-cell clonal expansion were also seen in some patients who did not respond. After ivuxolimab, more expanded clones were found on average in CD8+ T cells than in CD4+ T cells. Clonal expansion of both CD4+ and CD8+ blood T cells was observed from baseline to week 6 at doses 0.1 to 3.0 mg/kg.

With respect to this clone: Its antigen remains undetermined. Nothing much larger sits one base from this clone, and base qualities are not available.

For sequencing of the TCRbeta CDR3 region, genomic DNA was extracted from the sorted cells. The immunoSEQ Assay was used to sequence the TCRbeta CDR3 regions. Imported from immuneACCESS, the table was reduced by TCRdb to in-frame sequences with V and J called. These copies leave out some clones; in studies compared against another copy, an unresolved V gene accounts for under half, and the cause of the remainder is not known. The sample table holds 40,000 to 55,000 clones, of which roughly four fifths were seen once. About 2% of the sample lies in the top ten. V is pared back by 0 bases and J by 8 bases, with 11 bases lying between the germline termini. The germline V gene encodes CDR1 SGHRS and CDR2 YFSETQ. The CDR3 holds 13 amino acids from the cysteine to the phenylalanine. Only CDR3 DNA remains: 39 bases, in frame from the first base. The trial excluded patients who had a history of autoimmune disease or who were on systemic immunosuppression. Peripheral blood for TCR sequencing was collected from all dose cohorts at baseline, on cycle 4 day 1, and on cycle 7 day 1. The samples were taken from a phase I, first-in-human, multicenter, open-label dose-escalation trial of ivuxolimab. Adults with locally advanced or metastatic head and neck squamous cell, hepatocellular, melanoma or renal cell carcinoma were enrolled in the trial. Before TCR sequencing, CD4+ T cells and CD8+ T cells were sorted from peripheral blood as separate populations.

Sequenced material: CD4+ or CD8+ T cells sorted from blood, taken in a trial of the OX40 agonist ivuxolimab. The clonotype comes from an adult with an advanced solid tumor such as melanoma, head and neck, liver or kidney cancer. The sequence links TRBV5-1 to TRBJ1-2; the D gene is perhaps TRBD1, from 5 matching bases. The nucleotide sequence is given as TGCGCCAGCAGCTTGGGCGCAGGGCAAGGCTACACCTTC. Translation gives CASSLGAGQGYTF. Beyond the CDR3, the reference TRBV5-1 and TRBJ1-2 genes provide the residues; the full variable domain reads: KAGVTQTPRYLIKTRGQQVTLSCSPISGHRSVSWYQQTPGQGLQFLFEYFSETQRNKGNFPGRFSGRQFSNSRSEMNVSTLELGDSALYLCASSLGAGQGYTFGSGTRLTVV.